This is a list of T cell receptor beta chains from one sample in a study of blood T cell repertoires in COVID-19. The method was immunoSEQ multiplex PCR; TCRdb's version includes in-frame clones alone and lacks a portion of them. Among 170,000 or so clones listed, 75% to 85% were seen once. Sequenced material: peripheral blood. These receptors were obtained from a human donor in a cohort sampled during active COVID-19. Each CDR3 is given with its conserved first and last residue. The order of the fields is D gene, clone size, J gene, V gene, CDR3 DNA, CDR3 protein. The D gene is left open where the match is weak. The size of a clone is reported for some rows only, either as once, few or many, or as a class for expanded clones.

d_gene: TRBD2
abundance: -
j_gene: TRBJ2-1
v_gene: TRBV11-3
CDR3nt: TGTGCCAGCAGCTTAGTTACTAGCGGGAGTGAGAATGAGCAGTTCTTC
CDR3aa: CASSLVTSGSENEQFF

d_gene: -
abundance: -
j_gene: TRBJ1-1
v_gene: TRBV7-9
CDR3nt: TGTGCCAGCCGACCCACTAGGACGACTTCGGGCACTGAAGCTTTCTTT
CDR3aa: CASRPTRTTSGTEAFF

d_gene: -
abundance: -
j_gene: TRBJ2-7
v_gene: TRBV21-1
CDR3nt: TGTGCCAGCAGCCCCCCCGGAGACTTATTCTACGAGCAGTACTTC
CDR3aa: CASSPPGDLFYEQYF

d_gene: -
abundance: -
j_gene: TRBJ2-7
v_gene: TRBV5-6
CDR3nt: TGTGCCAGCAGCTTTAGGACAGAGCAGTACTTC
CDR3aa: CASSFRTEQYF

d_gene: TRBD2
abundance: -
j_gene: TRBJ2-7
v_gene: TRBV7-3
CDR3nt: TGTGCCAGCAGCCCTAGCGGGGGCTACGAGCAGTACTTC
CDR3aa: CASSPSGGYEQYF

d_gene: TRBD1
abundance: -
j_gene: TRBJ1-4
v_gene: TRBV15
CDR3nt: TGTGCCACCAGCCCGCGACAGGGAACGAATGAAAAACTGTTTTTT
CDR3aa: CATSPRQGTNEKLFF

d_gene: -
abundance: -
j_gene: TRBJ2-6
v_gene: TRBV24-1
CDR3nt: TGTGCCACCAGTGATGAGGGTGTAGGGGCCAACGTCCTGACTTTC
CDR3aa: CATSDEGVGANVLTF

d_gene: TRBD1
abundance: -
j_gene: TRBJ2-5
v_gene: TRBV19
CDR3nt: TGTGCCACCCAACAGGGGTACCAAGAGACCCAGTACTTC
CDR3aa: CATQQGYQETQYF

d_gene: -
abundance: -
j_gene: TRBJ2-3
v_gene: TRBV5-4
CDR3nt: TGTGCCAGCAGCTTGGCGCGACACAGCACAGATACGCAGTATTTT
CDR3aa: CASSLARHSTDTQYF

d_gene: -
abundance: -
j_gene: TRBJ1-1
v_gene: TRBV5-4
CDR3nt: TGTGCCAGCAGCTTGCCCGGGACACTCTACACTGAAGCTTTCTTT
CDR3aa: CASSLPGTLYTEAFF

d_gene: -
abundance: once
j_gene: TRBJ2-7
v_gene: TRBV7-2
CDR3nt: TGTGCCAGCAGCCTCAGCGGTAGGACAGCCTACGAGCAGTACTTC
CDR3aa: CASSLSGRTAYEQYF

d_gene: -
abundance: -
j_gene: TRBJ2-3
v_gene: TRBV5-4
CDR3nt: TGTGCCAGCAGCCCCACGGGTCTTGCGGATACGCAGTATTTT
CDR3aa: CASSPTGLADTQYF

d_gene: -
abundance: -
j_gene: TRBJ2-7
v_gene: TRBV7-9
CDR3nt: TGTGCCAGCAGCTTAGATTACAGGGTCCACGAGCAGTACTTC
CDR3aa: CASSLDYRVHEQYF

d_gene: TRBD1
abundance: -
j_gene: TRBJ2-7
v_gene: TRBV5-6
CDR3nt: TGTGCCAGCAGCCTGGACAGGGGGTACGAGCAGTACTTC
CDR3aa: CASSLDRGYEQYF

d_gene: TRBD1
abundance: -
j_gene: TRBJ1-5
v_gene: TRBV7-3
CDR3nt: TGTGCCAGCAGCCAGGACAGGGATCAGCCCCAGCATTTT
CDR3aa: CASSQDRDQPQHF

d_gene: TRBD2
abundance: -
j_gene: TRBJ2-7
v_gene: TRBV5-1
CDR3nt: TGCGCCAGCAGCACCGGGACTAGTTCCGAGCAGTACTTC
CDR3aa: CASSTGTSSEQYF

d_gene: TRBD2
abundance: -
j_gene: TRBJ2-7
v_gene: TRBV28
CDR3nt: TGTGCCAGCACCCCGACTAGCGGCTCCTACGAGCAGTACTTC
CDR3aa: CASTPTSGSYEQYF

d_gene: -
abundance: -
j_gene: TRBJ2-6
v_gene: TRBV10-3
CDR3nt: TGTGCCATCAGGGACACCTCTGGGGCCAACGTCCTGACTTTC
CDR3aa: CAIRDTSGANVLTF

d_gene: -
abundance: once
j_gene: TRBJ1-2
v_gene: TRBV28
CDR3nt: TGTGCCAGCAGTCTATGGAATACGGGGTATGGCTACACCTTC
CDR3aa: CASSLWNTGYGYTF

d_gene: -
abundance: -
j_gene: TRBJ2-6
v_gene: TRBV6-5
CDR3nt: TGTGCCAGCGGGCGTCACTCTGGGGCCAACGTCCTGACTTTC
CDR3aa: CASGRHSGANVLTF

d_gene: -
abundance: -
j_gene: TRBJ2-7
v_gene: TRBV6-1
CDR3nt: TGTGCCAGCAGTGAAGCTCCACAGTCCTACGAGCAGTACTTC
CDR3aa: CASSEAPQSYEQYF

d_gene: -
abundance: -
j_gene: TRBJ1-1
v_gene: TRBV19
CDR3nt: TGTGCCAGTAGTATGCCCGGGGGGCGCGACACTGAAGCTTTCTTT
CDR3aa: CASSMPGGRDTEAFF

d_gene: -
abundance: -
j_gene: TRBJ1-2
v_gene: TRBV6-5
CDR3nt: TGTGCCAGCAGCCCCTCGAGCGGGGGCTACACCTTC
CDR3aa: CASSPSSGGYTF

d_gene: -
abundance: once
j_gene: TRBJ1-2
v_gene: TRBV29-1
CDR3nt: TGCAGCGTTGTGGGGAATGTGCAGGGGACCTATAACTATGGCTACACCTTC
CDR3aa: CSVVGNVQGTYNYGYTF

d_gene: TRBD2
abundance: -
j_gene: TRBJ2-3
v_gene: TRBV4-3
CDR3nt: TGCGCCAGCAGCCAAGGGGCGAGCGGGGGGGCAGATACGCAGTATTTT
CDR3aa: CASSQGASGGADTQYF

d_gene: TRBD2
abundance: -
j_gene: TRBJ2-1
v_gene: TRBV9
CDR3nt: TGTGCCAGCAGCGTAGGTTCTGGCGGGAGCTACAATGAGCAGTTCTTC
CDR3aa: CASSVGSGGSYNEQFF

d_gene: -
abundance: -
j_gene: TRBJ2-3
v_gene: TRBV6-5
CDR3nt: TGTGCCAGCAGTTTAACACCAGTACCTAGCACAGATACGCAGTATTTT
CDR3aa: CASSLTPVPSTDTQYF

d_gene: TRBD2
abundance: -
j_gene: TRBJ2-1
v_gene: TRBV28
CDR3nt: TGTGCCAGCAGTTTGGGCGGGAGCTCCTACAATGAGCAGTTCTTC
CDR3aa: CASSLGGSSYNEQFF

d_gene: -
abundance: -
j_gene: TRBJ2-7
v_gene: TRBV3-1/TRBV3-2
CDR3nt: TGTGCCAGCAGCCGTACAGGGCGACTCTACGAGCAGTACTTC
CDR3aa: CASSRTGRLYEQYF

d_gene: TRBD2
abundance: -
j_gene: TRBJ2-1
v_gene: TRBV6-4
CDR3nt: TGTGCCAGCAGTTCCTCAAGGAGCGGGGGGGATGAGCAGTTCTTC
CDR3aa: CASSSSRSGGDEQFF

d_gene: -
abundance: few
j_gene: TRBJ2-7
v_gene: TRBV24-1
CDR3nt: TGTGCCACCAGTGATTTTCTCGGGGACGAGCAGTACTTC
CDR3aa: CATSDFLGDEQYF

d_gene: TRBD1
abundance: once
j_gene: TRBJ2-7
v_gene: TRBV7-8
CDR3nt: TGTGCCAGCAGCTTAGGCCGACAGGGGTTCGAGCAGTACTTC
CDR3aa: CASSLGRQGFEQYF

d_gene: TRBD2
abundance: -
j_gene: TRBJ2-7
v_gene: TRBV7-9
CDR3nt: TGTGCCAGCAGCTTAGCCGGGGGGTTGGGTGTCGAGCAGTACTTC
CDR3aa: CASSLAGGLGVEQYF

d_gene: -
abundance: -
j_gene: TRBJ2-6
v_gene: TRBV2
CDR3nt: TGTGCCAGCAGTCGAACAGGGAGTGGGGCCAACGTCCTGACTTTC
CDR3aa: CASSRTGSGANVLTF

d_gene: -
abundance: -
j_gene: TRBJ2-2
v_gene: TRBV3-1/TRBV3-2
CDR3nt: TGTGCCAGCAGCCCCAGCGGGCGGGCCCCCGGGGAGCTGTTTTTT
CDR3aa: CASSPSGRAPGELFF

d_gene: TRBD1
abundance: -
j_gene: TRBJ1-1
v_gene: TRBV12-3/TRBV12-4
CDR3nt: TGTGCCAGCGGACAGGGGAGGGCTTTCTTT
CDR3aa: CASGQGRAFF

d_gene: TRBD1
abundance: -
j_gene: TRBJ2-7
v_gene: TRBV10-3
CDR3nt: TGTGCCGCCGGACAGGGGTCCTACGAGCAGTACTTC
CDR3aa: CAAGQGSYEQYF

d_gene: TRBD1
abundance: -
j_gene: TRBJ2-7
v_gene: TRBV10-1
CDR3nt: TGCGCCAGCAGCGAGGACAGGGCCTACGAGCAGTACTTC
CDR3aa: CASSEDRAYEQYF

d_gene: TRBD1
abundance: once
j_gene: TRBJ1-5
v_gene: TRBV2
CDR3nt: TGTGCCAGCGCAACGGGGACAGCCGGACAGCCCCAGCATTTT
CDR3aa: CASATGTAGQPQHF

d_gene: TRBD2
abundance: -
j_gene: TRBJ2-7
v_gene: TRBV6-5
CDR3nt: TGTGCCAGCAGTTACTCGAAGCCGGGGGGAAGAGAGCAGTACTTC
CDR3aa: CASSYSKPGGREQYF

d_gene: TRBD2
abundance: -
j_gene: TRBJ2-7
v_gene: TRBV19
CDR3nt: TGTGCCAGTAGTATAGATCGTGCTAGCGGCTACGAGCAGTACTTC
CDR3aa: CASSIDRASGYEQYF

d_gene: TRBD1
abundance: once
j_gene: TRBJ2-1
v_gene: TRBV7-9
CDR3nt: TGTGCCAGCAGCTTAGGACAGGGTCCCTACAATGAGCAGTTCTTC
CDR3aa: CASSLGQGPYNEQFF

d_gene: TRBD2
abundance: -
j_gene: TRBJ2-7
v_gene: TRBV11-2
CDR3nt: TGTGCCAGCAGCTTTATACCTAGCGGGAGTTCCCACGAGCAGTACTTC
CDR3aa: CASSFIPSGSSHEQYF

d_gene: -
abundance: few
j_gene: TRBJ1-1
v_gene: TRBV27
CDR3nt: TGTGCCAGCAGCTACGGACAGCCGAACACTGAAGCTTTCTTT
CDR3aa: CASSYGQPNTEAFF

d_gene: TRBD1
abundance: -
j_gene: TRBJ1-5
v_gene: TRBV28
CDR3nt: TGTGCCAGCAGGATACAGGGGGCCGGGCCCCAGCATTTT
CDR3aa: CASRIQGAGPQHF

d_gene: TRBD2
abundance: few
j_gene: TRBJ2-6
v_gene: TRBV11-3
CDR3nt: TGTGCCAGCAGCCCTCGGGGGGGGTCTGGGGCCAACGTCCTGACTTTC
CDR3aa: CASSPRGGSGANVLTF

d_gene: -
abundance: -
j_gene: TRBJ2-2
v_gene: TRBV7-3
CDR3nt: -
CDR3aa: CASSSTLGGSTGELFF

d_gene: -
abundance: once
j_gene: TRBJ1-2
v_gene: TRBV7-9
CDR3nt: TGTGCCAGCCGAGATGGCGCAGGGAATGGCTACACCTTC
CDR3aa: CASRDGAGNGYTF

d_gene: -
abundance: -
j_gene: TRBJ2-7
v_gene: TRBV6-2/TRBV6-3
CDR3nt: TGTGCCAGCAGTGGACACTCCTACGAGCAGTACTTC
CDR3aa: CASSGHSYEQYF

d_gene: TRBD1
abundance: -
j_gene: TRBJ2-3
v_gene: TRBV10-3
CDR3nt: TGTGCCATCAGTGAGTCGAGACAGGGGGCGTATACGCAGTATTTT
CDR3aa: CAISESRQGAYTQYF

d_gene: -
abundance: many
j_gene: TRBJ2-2
v_gene: TRBV10-1
CDR3nt: TGCGCCAGCAGCGGGAATGTTGGAGGCACCGGGGAGCTGTTTTTT
CDR3aa: CASSGNVGGTGELFF

d_gene: -
abundance: -
j_gene: TRBJ1-1
v_gene: TRBV11-1
CDR3nt: TGTGCCAGCAGCTTTCCGGGAATGAACACTGAAGCTTTCTTT
CDR3aa: CASSFPGMNTEAFF

d_gene: -
abundance: -
j_gene: TRBJ2-7
v_gene: TRBV7-9
CDR3nt: TGTGCCAGCAGCATTGCGGGACAGTGGGGTTACGAGCAGTACTTC
CDR3aa: CASSIAGQWGYEQYF

d_gene: TRBD2
abundance: -
j_gene: TRBJ2-7
v_gene: TRBV6-5
CDR3nt: TGTGCCAGCAGTTATAAGAAAGCGGGGGGATCCTACGAGCAGTACTTC
CDR3aa: CASSYKKAGGSYEQYF

d_gene: -
abundance: -
j_gene: TRBJ1-1
v_gene: TRBV19
CDR3nt: TGTGCCAGTAGTATGAGGAGCAGGGTAATGAACACTGAAGCTTTCTTT
CDR3aa: CASSMRSRVMNTEAFF